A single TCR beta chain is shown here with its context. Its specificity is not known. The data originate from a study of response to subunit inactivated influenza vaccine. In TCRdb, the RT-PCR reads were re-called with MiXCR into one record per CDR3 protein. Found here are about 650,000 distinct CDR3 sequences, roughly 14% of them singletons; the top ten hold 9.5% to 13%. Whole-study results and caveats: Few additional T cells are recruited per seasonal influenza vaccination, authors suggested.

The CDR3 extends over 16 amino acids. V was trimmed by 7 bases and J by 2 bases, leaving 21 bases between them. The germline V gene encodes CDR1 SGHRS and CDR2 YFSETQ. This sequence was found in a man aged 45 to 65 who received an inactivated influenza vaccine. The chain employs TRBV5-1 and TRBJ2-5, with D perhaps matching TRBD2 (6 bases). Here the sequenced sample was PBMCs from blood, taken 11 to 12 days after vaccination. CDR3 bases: TGCGCCAGCTCCCGAGGGGCTAGCGTCGGACAAGAGACCCAGTACTTC. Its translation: CASSRGASVGQETQYF.